The 21 T cell receptor beta chains below come from one sample, sequenced in a study of blood T cells in healthy people across ages. A second PCR, run for about 7 to 11 cycles, used a sample-barcoded 5' primer plus a J-beta primer mix. Using its own MiXCR run on the 5' RACE reads, TCRdb lists one record per CDR3 protein. The data show about 1.4 million distinct CDR3 sequences, 59% seen once. Sequenced sample: blood. The receptors derive from a man younger than 35 in good health.

The J gene is TRBJ1-1, the V gene TRBV4-1, with TRBD1 matching 8 bases. The CDR3 sequence is 15 residues long. Germline V gene data show CDR1 as MGHRA and CDR2 as YSYEKL. The J segment lost 0 bases and the V segment lost 1 base, leaving 1 base of the junction unmatched. CDR3 DNA: TGCGCCAGCAGCCAAGGACAGGGGATGAACACTGAAGCTTTCTTT. Translated, it gives CASSQGQGMNTEAFF.

The chain is built from TRBV29-1 and TRBJ2-1; the D gene is possibly TRBD1 (5 bases). Trimming stripped 6 bases from V and 10 bases from J, with 10 bases between. CDR3 length: 10 amino acids. Germline V gene sequence: CDR1 SQVTM, CDR2 ANQGSEA. For the CDR3, the DNA is TGCAGCGTCCAGGGAAGGGAGCAGTTCTTC. Translated, it gives CSVQGREQFF.

The chain couples TRBV15 to TRBJ2-5; D perhaps matches TRBD1 (5 bases). The germline CDR1 and CDR2 sequences are LNHNV and YYDKDF (reference sequence). This CDR3 contains 11 residues. Trimming removed 7 bases from V and 4 bases from J, with 7 bases in between. CDR3 protein: CATKGVETQYF. The CDR3, as DNA: TGTGCCACCAAAGGGGTAGAGACCCAGTACTTC.

As for this clonotype: An end of the junction differs from the germline gene, which may be a read error. The CDR3 reads CASSQDSGGYNSPLHF. Written as DNA, the CDR3 is TGTGCCAGTAGCCAAGATAGTGGGGGATATAATTCACCCCTCCACTTT. The rearrangement uses TRBV4-2 and TRBJ1-6, with D possibly matching TRBD1 (5 bases). Germline CDR1 and CDR2: LGHNA and YNFKEQ. This CDR3 has 16 amino acids.

This chain links TRBV6-2 or TRBV6-3 with TRBJ2-5; 10 bases fit TRBD2. The junction had 5 bases not matched to a gene; V was cut back by 0 bases and J by 1 base. Germline CDR1 is MNHEY and CDR2 is SVGEGT. The CDR3 has 17 amino acids. The CDR3 region is CASSYSILAGAQETQYF. CDR3 bases: TGTGCCAGCAGTTACTCGATCCTAGCGGGAGCCCAAGAGACCCAGTACTTC.

This chain connects TRBV20-1 to TRBJ2-3; 9 nucleotides agree with TRBD1. Unmatched junction bases numbered 9, after V lost 5 bases and J lost 3 bases. Germline CDR1 DFQATT, CDR2 SNEGSKA (reference sequence). This CDR3 has 15 residues. Written as DNA, the CDR3 is TGCAGTGCTGGAACCGGGACAGGGAAGACAGATACGCAGTATTTT. Protein sequence: CSAGTGTGKTDTQYF.

There are a few counts of this clonotype. This rearrangement joins TRBV10-3 to TRBJ2-1; possible D gene TRBD2, 5 bases. Trimming left V 3 bases short and J 7 bases short, with 22 bases between. The germline gives CDR1 ENHRY, CDR2 SYGVKD. The CDR3 is made up of 17 amino acids. The CDR3 DNA sequence: TGTGCCATCAGTGACGGTGGAAGACTCAGGTGGAGGAATGAGCAGTTCTTC. Encoded protein: CAISDGGRLRWRNEQFF.

This clonotype came up a few times. The gene calls are TRBV20-1 and TRBJ2-1; tentatively, D is TRBD2 (6 bases). Trimming stripped 1 base from V and 3 bases from J, with 10 bases between. This CDR3 contains 14 residues. Per germline, CDR1 DFQATT and CDR2 SNEGSKA (reference sequence). The CDR3 sequence: CSARVGGDYNEQFF. The DNA for the CDR3 is TGCAGTGCTAGAGTTGGCGGGGACTACAATGAGCAGTTCTTC.

The chain joins TRBV6-5 to TRBJ2-7; unclear D gene. V shed 5 bases and J shed 2 bases, with 16 bases lying between them. Germline V gene data show CDR1 as MNHEY and CDR2 as SVGAGI. The CDR3 length is 15 residues. The CDR3 coding sequence is TGTGCCAGCAGTCAAGGACCAGCCGTTCCCTACGAGCAGTACTTC. Translation: CASSQGPAVPYEQYF.

The V and J genes are TRBV11-2 and TRBJ2-1; 12 bases are a match to TRBD2. The V gene end was trimmed by 4 bases and the J gene end by 8 bases; junction bases not matched to a gene: 6. CDR1 is SGHAT and CDR2 is FQNNGV in the germline V gene. The CDR3 totals 15 residues. CDR3 sequence reads: CASSSTSGGGYEQFF. In DNA form, the CDR3 reads TGTGCCAGCAGCTCGACTAGCGGGGGTGGTTATGAGCAGTTCTTC.

The chain uses TRBV12-3 or TRBV12-4 and TRBJ2-5, with unresolved D. The CDR3 has 14 amino acids. Between the trimmed V and J ends, which lost 5 bases and 3 bases, there was a span of 13 bases. The DNA for the CDR3 is TGTGCCAGCAGTCCGGGCAGGCGCAAAGAGACCCAGTACTTC. As protein: CASSPGRRKETQYF.

The rearrangement uses TRBV6-1 and TRBJ2-6; D not resolved. Germline assignment: CDR1 MNHNS and CDR2 SASEGT. Trimming stripped 7 bases from V and 0 bases from J, with 19 bases between. The CDR3 totals 18 residues. This CDR3 reads CASTDGPSASSGANVLTF. In DNA form, the CDR3 reads TGTGCCAGCACCGACGGACCCAGTGCGAGCTCTGGGGCCAACGTCCTGACTTTC.

The chain is built from TRBV30 and TRBJ2-1; no clear D. The CDR3 runs to 11 residues. With 0 bases removed from V and 10 bases from J, the gap between germline ends came to 7 bases. Germline V gene data show CDR1 as GTSNPN and CDR2 as SVGIG (reference sequence). The CDR3 sequence is CAWSVDREQFF. The CDR3 nucleotides read TGTGCCTGGAGTGTTGACCGGGAGCAGTTCTTC.

The chain links TRBV11-3 to TRBJ2-1; 9 nucleotides line up with TRBD1. The J call could be wrong; TRBJ2-7 is a better fit for the DNA end. The CDR3 totals 13 residues. In germline, CDR1 is SGHNT, CDR2 YENEEA. The CDR3 nucleotides read TGTGCCAGCAGTCATGACAGGGGGTACGAGCAGTACTTC. Protein product: CASSHDRGYEQYF.

The genes are TRBV20-1 and TRBJ1-5; D is undetermined. Germline V gene sequence: CDR1 DFQATT, CDR2 SNEGSKA (reference sequence). V was clipped by 0 bases and J by 2 bases, with 8 bases between them. CDR3 length: 14 amino acids. The CDR3 region has the DNA TGCAGTGCTAGAGATGGGTATGGCAATCAGCCCCAGCATTTT. This translates into CSARDGYGNQPQHF.

This clonotype was recorded only once. V and J are TRBV15 and TRBJ2-3; no clear D gene. The CDR3 consists of 13 residues. Germline CDR1 is LNHNV and CDR2 is YYDKDF (reference sequence). V lost 5 bases, J lost 9 bases, and 15 bases lay in between. The CDR3 reads CATSAFSSRTQYF. The DNA of the CDR3 is TGTGCCACCAGCGCGTTTTCCTCGAGGACGCAGTATTTT.

The V gene is TRBV20-1, the J gene TRBJ2-5; D could derive from TRBD1 or TRBD2 (5 bases each). The V end was cut by 4 bases, the J end by 2 bases, with 14 bases between. Germline lookup yields CDR1 DFQATT and CDR2 SNEGSKA (reference sequence). The CDR3 has 14 residues. Here the CDR3 DNA reads TGCAGTGCTACCCGATCGGGGACGCAAGAGACCCAGTACTTC. Protein: CSATRSGTQETQYF.

For the CDR3, the DNA is TGTGCCAGCAGGTATACAGCCAGCTCCTACAATGAGCAGTTCTTC. As protein: CASRYTASSYNEQFF. The V call is TRBV9, the J call TRBJ2-1; no clear D. V lost 5 bases and J lost 0, with 12 bases in between. CDR1 is SGDLS, CDR2 YYNGEE, per germline. This CDR3 is 15 amino acids long.

Note on this clonotype: Germline is not matched at one junction end, which may reflect a read error. J is TRBJ2-7 and V is TRBV5-1, with 9 nucleotides matching TRBD1. Germline CDR1 reads SGHRS; CDR2 reads YFSETQ. This CDR3 contains 15 residues. CDR3 sequence reads: CASSWGQGSSDEQYF. The CDR3 DNA reads TGCGCCAGCAGCTGGGGACAGGGCTCCTCCGACGAGCAGTACTTC.

The chain has TRBV6-2 or TRBV6-3 and TRBJ1-1; tentatively, D is TRBD1 (6 bases). Trimming removed 6 bases at V and 1 base at J, with 18 bases between. The CDR3 runs 16 residues. The germline gives CDR1 MNHEY, CDR2 SVGEGT. This CDR3 is CASRQPGGGGNTEAFF. CDR3 nucleotide sequence: TGTGCCAGCAGGCAGCCTGGAGGGGGTGGGAACACTGAAGCTTTCTTT.

In nucleotides, the CDR3 is TGCAGTGCTAGAGGGACTAGCGGGGGGAGTGAGCAGTTCTTC. Its translation: CSARGTSGGSEQFF. This chain joins TRBV20-1 and TRBJ2-1; 14 bases map to TRBD2. The length of the CDR3 is 14 residues. Trimming removed 1 base from V and 9 bases from J; junction bases left unmatched: 2. CDR1 is DFQATT and CDR2 is SNEGSKA in the germline V gene (reference sequence).